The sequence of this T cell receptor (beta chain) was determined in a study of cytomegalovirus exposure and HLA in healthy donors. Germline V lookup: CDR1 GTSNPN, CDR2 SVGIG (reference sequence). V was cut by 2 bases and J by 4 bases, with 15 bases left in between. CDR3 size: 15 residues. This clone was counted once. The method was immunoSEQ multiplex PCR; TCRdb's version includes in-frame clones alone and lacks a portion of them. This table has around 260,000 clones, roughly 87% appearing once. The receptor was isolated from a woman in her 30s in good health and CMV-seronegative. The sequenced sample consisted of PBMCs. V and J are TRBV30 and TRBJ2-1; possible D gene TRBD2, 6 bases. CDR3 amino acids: CAWSTTGSWYNEQFF. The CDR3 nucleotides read TGTGCCTGGAGTACAACCGGGAGCTGGTACAATGAGCAGTTCTTC. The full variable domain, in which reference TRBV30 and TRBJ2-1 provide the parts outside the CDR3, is SQTIHQWPATLVQPVGSPLSLECTVEGTSNPNLYWYRQAAGRGLQLLFYSVGIGQISSEVPQNLSASRPQDRQFILSSKKLLLSDSGFYLCAWSTTGSWYNEQFFGPGTRLTVL.